This TCR beta chain was recorded in a study of identical twins. The sample holds a few counts of this clonotype. Germline V gene lookup returns CDR1 LGHNA and CDR2 YNFKEQ. The V end lost 1 base, the J end lost 3 bases, and 12 bases lay between the germline ends. The CDR3 runs to 16 residues. One entry per CDR3 protein results from TCRdb running MiXCR on the 5' RACE reads. This table holds about 530,000 distinct CDR3 sequences, 20% to 25% found once. The same specimen was also included in a second study, on yellow fever vaccine responses in identical twins.

This chain links TRBV4-2 with TRBJ1-4; tentatively, D is TRBD1 (6 bases). Sequencing input: CD4+ T cells sorted from blood. This receptor was taken from a woman aged 18-29 years in good health. The CDR3, as DNA: TGTGCCAGCAGCCAAGGAGGGACAATTGCTAATGAAAAACTGTTTTTT. Amino acids: CASSQGGTIANEKLFF.